Listed below are T cell receptor beta chains from one sample, sequenced in a study of glioma-infiltrating T cells. In TCRdb, the multiplex PCR reads were re-called with MiXCR into one record per CDR3 protein. This table has 100,000 to 150,000 distinct CDR3 sequences, more than 20% appearing once. Sequenced input: glioma tissue, nonneoplastic brain tissue, or PBMCs (not recorded which). All receptors derive from a human donor with low-grade glioma or glioblastoma, undergoing nonglioma brain surgery, or in good health (not recorded which). The CDR3 runs from the conserved cysteine through the conserved F or W.

j_call v_call cdr3_aa
TRBJ2-3 TRBV29-1 CSVVEGFTDTQYF
TRBJ1-5 TRBV15 CATSRAGQPQHF
TRBJ2-5 TRBV4-2 CASSPQGPEEVATQYF
TRBJ1-5 TRBV28 CASSLDEVSNQPQHF
TRBJ1-1 TRBV7-9 CASSFSGPTEAFF
TRBJ2-1 TRBV20-1 CSTFGPRSVTQFF
TRBJ2-5 TRBV7-8 CASSFTRGEQETQYF
TRBJ1-1 TRBV20-1 CSAPKINTEAFF
TRBJ1-6 TRBV24-1 CATSEGTSTGPPLHF
TRBJ2-5 TRBV4-1 CASSLEFGRKETQYF
TRBJ1-5 TRBV7-2 CASRLTGLNQPQHF
TRBJ2-1 TRBV20-1 CSATQSGQGKSRFYNEQFF
TRBJ2-1 TRBV4-2 CASSQASALENEQFF
TRBJ1-5 TRBV4-1 CASSSTGKSQPQHF
TRBJ2-3 TRBV27 CASRPSGGFITDTQYF
TRBJ1-3 TRBV28 CASSRQPGVPSGNTIYF
TRBJ2-1 TRBV4-1 CASSQDGRQLYNEQFF
TRBJ2-3 TRBV14 CASSRSSGFTDTQYF
TRBJ2-1 TRBV4-1 CASSYPGTGIDEQFF
TRBJ1-2 TRBV10-3 CAISDPGGQGIYGYTF
TRBJ1-3 TRBV7-7 CASSLGQGGGNTIYF
TRBJ1-1 TRBV6-1 CASSPDRVKAFF
TRBJ1-5 TRBV9 CASSVWDGGQPQHF
TRBJ2-2 TRBV4-1 CASRIAGANTGELFF
TRBJ2-5 TRBV5-6 CASSLGGSRPNQETQYF
TRBJ2-1 TRBV6-1 CASSLAGESMGNEQFF
TRBJ1-1 TRBV20-1 CSALYGAAAMNTEAFF
TRBJ1-5 TRBV27 CASSSVGAGNQPQHF
TRBJ1-5 TRBV14 CASSQGLQPQHF
TRBJ1-5 TRBV7-2 CASSPQTVGWEGPLSNQPQHF
TRBJ1-1 TRBV7-2 CASSLARTVGAFF